Below, one TCR beta chain is given with its context. No antigen is known for it. The identical CDR3 is also encoded by other nucleotide sequences in the sample. The data derive from a study of T cell responses to AZD1222 COVID-19 vaccine. Findings and caveats of the study: Vaccine-associated CD4 TCRs spanned spike, dominant at 160-218 and 743-854.

Sequencing was performed with immunoSEQ multiplex PCR; in TCRdb, only in-frame clones are kept and a portion is missing. The data show fewer than 120,000 clones, approximately 90% seen once. This CDR3 spans 14 amino acids. After removal of 3 bases from V and 3 bases from J, the junction contained 2 bases not matched to a gene. Germline lookup yields CDR1 LNHNV and CDR2 YYDKDF (reference sequence). This clonotype was obtained from an adult in good health. The rearrangement joins TRBV15 to TRBJ1-1; 9 bases align to TRBD1. Specimen: peripheral blood, collected on day 0 of AZD1222 vaccination. In DNA form, the CDR3 reads TGTGCCACCAGCAGGGACAGGGGAGACACTGAAGCTTTCTTT. Amino acids: CATSRDRGDTEAFF.